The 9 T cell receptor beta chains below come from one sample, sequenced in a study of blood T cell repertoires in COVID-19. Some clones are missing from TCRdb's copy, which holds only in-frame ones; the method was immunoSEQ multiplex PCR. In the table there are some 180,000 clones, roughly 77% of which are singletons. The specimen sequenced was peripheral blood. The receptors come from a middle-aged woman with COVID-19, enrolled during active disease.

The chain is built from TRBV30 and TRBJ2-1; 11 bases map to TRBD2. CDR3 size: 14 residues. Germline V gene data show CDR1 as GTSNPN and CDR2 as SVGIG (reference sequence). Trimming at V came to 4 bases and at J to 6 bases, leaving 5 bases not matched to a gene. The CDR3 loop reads CAWNLGTSGNEQFF. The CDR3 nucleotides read TGTGCCTGGAACCTCGGGACTAGCGGCAATGAGCAGTTCTTC.

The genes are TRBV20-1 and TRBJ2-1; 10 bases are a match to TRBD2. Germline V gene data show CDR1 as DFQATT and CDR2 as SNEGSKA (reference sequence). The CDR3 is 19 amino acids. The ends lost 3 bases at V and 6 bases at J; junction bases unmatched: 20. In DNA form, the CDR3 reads TGCAGTGCTAGTTCGGAGGGCGGGGGCCTAGCGGGAGCCTTCAATGAGCAGTTCTTC. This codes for CSASSEGGGLAGAFNEQFF.

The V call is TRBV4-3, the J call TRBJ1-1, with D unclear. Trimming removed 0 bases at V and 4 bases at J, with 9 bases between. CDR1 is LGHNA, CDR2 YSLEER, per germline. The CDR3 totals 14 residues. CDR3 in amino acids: CASSQEGFFTEAFF. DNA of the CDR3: TGCGCCAGCAGCCAAGAGGGCTTTTTCACTGAAGCTTTCTTT.

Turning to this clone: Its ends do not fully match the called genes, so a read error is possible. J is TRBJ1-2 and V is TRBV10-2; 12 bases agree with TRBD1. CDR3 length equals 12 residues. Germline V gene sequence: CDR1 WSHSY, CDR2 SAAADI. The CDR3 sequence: CASLRDRGLLLF. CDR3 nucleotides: TGCGCCAGTCTGAGGGACAGGGGGCTACTCCTCTTC.

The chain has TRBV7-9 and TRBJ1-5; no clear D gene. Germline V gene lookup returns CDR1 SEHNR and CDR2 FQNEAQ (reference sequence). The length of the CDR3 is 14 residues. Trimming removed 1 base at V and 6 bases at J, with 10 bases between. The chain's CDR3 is CASSLEGGSQPQHF. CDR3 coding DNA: TGTGCCAGCAGCTTAGAGGGAGGGAGTCAGCCCCAGCATTTT. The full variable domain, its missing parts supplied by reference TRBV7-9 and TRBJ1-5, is DTGVSQNPRHKITKRGQNVTFRCDPISEHNRLYWYRQTLGQGPEFLTYFQNEAQLEKSRLLSDRFSAERPKGSFSTLEIQRTEQGDSAMYLCASSLEGGSQPQHFGDGTRLSIL.

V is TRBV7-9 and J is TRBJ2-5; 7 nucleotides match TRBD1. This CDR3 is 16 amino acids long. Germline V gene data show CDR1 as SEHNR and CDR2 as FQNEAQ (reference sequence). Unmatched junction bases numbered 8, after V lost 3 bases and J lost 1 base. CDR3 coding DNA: TGTGCCAGCAGCTTTACAGGGGCGACATTCCAAGAGACCCAGTACTTC. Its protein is CASSFTGATFQETQYF.

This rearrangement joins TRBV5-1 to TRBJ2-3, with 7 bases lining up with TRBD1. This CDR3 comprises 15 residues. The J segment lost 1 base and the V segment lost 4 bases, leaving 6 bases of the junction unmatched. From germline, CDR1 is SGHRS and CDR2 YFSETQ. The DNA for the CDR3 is TGCGCCAGCAGCCCAGGACAGGTTCGCACAGATACGCAGTATTTT. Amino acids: CASSPGQVRTDTQYF.

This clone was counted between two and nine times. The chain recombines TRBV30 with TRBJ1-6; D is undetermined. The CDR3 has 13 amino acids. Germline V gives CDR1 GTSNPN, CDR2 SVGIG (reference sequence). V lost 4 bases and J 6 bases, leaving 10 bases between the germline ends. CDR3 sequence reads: CAWTGHPNSPLHF. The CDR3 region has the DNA TGTGCCTGGACAGGTCATCCTAATTCACCCCTCCACTTT.

The CDR3 is CASSPSGTALSYEQYF. In DNA form, the CDR3 reads TGTGCCAGCAGCCCCTCCGGGACAGCCCTCTCCTACGAGCAGTACTTC. The gene calls are TRBV5-6 and TRBJ2-7, with 7 bases identical to TRBD1. Looked up from germline, CDR1 is SGHDT and CDR2 is YYEEEE. J was trimmed by 0 bases and V by 4 bases; bases with no gene match: 10. This CDR3 has 16 residues.